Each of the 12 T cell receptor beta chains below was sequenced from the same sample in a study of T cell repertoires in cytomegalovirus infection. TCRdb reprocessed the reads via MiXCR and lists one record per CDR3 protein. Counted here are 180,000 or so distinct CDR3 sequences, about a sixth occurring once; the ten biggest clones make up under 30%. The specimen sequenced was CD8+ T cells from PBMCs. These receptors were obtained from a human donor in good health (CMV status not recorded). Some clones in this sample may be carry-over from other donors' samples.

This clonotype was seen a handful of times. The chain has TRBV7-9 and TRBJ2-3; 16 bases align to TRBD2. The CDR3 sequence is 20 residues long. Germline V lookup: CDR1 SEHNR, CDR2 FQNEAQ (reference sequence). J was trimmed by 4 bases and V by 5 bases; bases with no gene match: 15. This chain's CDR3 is CASSRAPGLAGGPIPDTQYF. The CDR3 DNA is TGTGCCAGCAGCAGAGCTCCGGGACTAGCGGGGGGGCCCATCCCAGATACGCAGTATTTT.

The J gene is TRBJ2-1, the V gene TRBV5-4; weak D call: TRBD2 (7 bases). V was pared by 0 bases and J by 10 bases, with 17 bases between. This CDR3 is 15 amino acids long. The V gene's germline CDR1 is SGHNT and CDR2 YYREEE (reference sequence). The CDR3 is CASSLGGGPVWEQFF. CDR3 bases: TGTGCCAGCAGCTTGGGGGGGGGCCCGGTCTGGGAGCAGTTCTTC.

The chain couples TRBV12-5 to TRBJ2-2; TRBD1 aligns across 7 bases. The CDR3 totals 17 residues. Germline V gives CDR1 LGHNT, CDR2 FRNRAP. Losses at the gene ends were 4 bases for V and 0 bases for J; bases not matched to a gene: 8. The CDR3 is CASGWLGTATNTGELFF. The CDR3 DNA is TGTGCTAGTGGTTGGTTGGGGACAGCAACGAACACCGGGGAGCTGTTTTTT.

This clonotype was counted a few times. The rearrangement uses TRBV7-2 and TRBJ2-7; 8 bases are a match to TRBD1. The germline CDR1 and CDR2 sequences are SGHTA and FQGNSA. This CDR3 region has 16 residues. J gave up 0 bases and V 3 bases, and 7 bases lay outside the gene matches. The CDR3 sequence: CASSFSRDRSSYEQYF. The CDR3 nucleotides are TGTGCCAGCAGCTTCTCCCGGGACAGGAGCTCCTACGAGCAGTACTTC. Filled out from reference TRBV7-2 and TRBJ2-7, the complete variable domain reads GAGVSQSPSNKVTEKGKDVELRCDPISGHTALYWYRQSLGQGLEFLIYFQGNSAPDKSGLPSDRFSAERTGGSVSTLTIQRTQQEDSAVYLCASSFSRDRSSYEQYFGPGTRLTVT.

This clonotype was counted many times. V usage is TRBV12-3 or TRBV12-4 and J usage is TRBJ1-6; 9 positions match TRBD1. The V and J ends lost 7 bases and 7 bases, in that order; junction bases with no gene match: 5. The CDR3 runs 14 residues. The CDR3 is CASTGQGNNSPLHF. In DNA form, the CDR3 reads TGTGCCAGCACCGGACAGGGGAACAATTCACCCCTCCACTTT.

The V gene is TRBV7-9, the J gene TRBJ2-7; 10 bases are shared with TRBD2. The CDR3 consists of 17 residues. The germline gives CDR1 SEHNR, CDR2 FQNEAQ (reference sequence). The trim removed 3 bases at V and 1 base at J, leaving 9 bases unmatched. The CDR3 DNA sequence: TGTGCCAGCAGCTTGTCCAGCGGGGGGGCCCGTTCCTACGAGCAGTACTTC. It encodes CASSLSSGGARSYEQYF.

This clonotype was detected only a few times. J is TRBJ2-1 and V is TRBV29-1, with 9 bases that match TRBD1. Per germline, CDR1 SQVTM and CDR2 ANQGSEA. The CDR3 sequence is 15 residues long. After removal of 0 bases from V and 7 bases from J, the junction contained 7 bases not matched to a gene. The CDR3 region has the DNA TGCAGCGTTGAAGACCGGGACAGGGCTGGGAATGAGCAGTTCTTC. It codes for CSVEDRDRAGNEQFF.

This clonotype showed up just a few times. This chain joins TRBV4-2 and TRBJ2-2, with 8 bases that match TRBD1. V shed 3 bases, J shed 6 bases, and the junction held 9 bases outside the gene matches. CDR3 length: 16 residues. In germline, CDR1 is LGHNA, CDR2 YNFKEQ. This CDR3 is CASSQGGRGRPGELFF. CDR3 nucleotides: TGTGCCAGCAGCCAGGGGGGCAGGGGGCGCCCCGGGGAGCTGTTTTTT.

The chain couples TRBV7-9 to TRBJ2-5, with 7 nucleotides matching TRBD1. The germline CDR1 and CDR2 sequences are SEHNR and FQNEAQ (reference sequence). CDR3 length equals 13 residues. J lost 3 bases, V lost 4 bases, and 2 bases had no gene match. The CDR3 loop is CASSSRGKETQYF. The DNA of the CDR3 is TGTGCCAGCAGCTCCAGGGGGAAAGAGACCCAGTACTTC. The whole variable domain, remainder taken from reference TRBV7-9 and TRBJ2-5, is DTGVSQNPRHKITKRGQNVTFRCDPISEHNRLYWYRQTLGQGPEFLTYFQNEAQLEKSRLLSDRFSAERPKGSFSTLEIQRTEQGDSAMYLCASSSRGKETQYFGPGTRLLVL.

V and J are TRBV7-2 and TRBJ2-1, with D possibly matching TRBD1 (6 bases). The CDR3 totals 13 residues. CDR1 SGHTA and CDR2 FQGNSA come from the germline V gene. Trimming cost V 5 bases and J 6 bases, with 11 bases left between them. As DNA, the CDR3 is TGTGCCAGCAGCCACCGAGGGGGCAATGAGCAGTTCTTC. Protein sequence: CASSHRGGNEQFF.

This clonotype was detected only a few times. The CDR3 DNA is TGCAGCGTTGAGACAGGGAATAACTATGGCTACACCTTC. It specifies CSVETGNNYGYTF. The chain employs TRBV29-1 and TRBJ1-2; 7 bases are shared with TRBD1. With 3 bases clipped from V and 1 base from J, the junction kept 2 bases outside the gene matches. In germline, CDR1 is SQVTM, CDR2 ANQGSEA. This CDR3 region has 13 residues.

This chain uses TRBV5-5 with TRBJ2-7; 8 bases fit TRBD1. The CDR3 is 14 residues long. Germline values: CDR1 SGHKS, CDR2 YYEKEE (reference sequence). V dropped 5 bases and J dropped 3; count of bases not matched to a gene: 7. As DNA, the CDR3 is TGTGCCAGCAGTTTTACAGGGGGAGGCTACGAGCAGTACTTC. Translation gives CASSFTGGGYEQYF. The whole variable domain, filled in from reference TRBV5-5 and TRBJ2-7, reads DAGVTQSPTHLIKTRGQQVTLRCSPISGHKSVSWYQQVLGQGPQFIFQYYEKEERGRGNFPDRFSARQFPNYSSELNVNALLLGDSALYLCASSFTGGGYEQYFGPGTRLTVT.